This T cell receptor beta chain was sequenced for a study of tumor-infiltrating lymphocytes in oesophageal squamous cell carcinoma. TCRdb passed the PCR reads through MiXCR, listing each CDR3 protein once. The table includes roughly 10,000 distinct CDR3 sequences, about three fifths detected once. This clonotype was counted a few times. This likely comes from a read error, as the CDR3 has no conserved phenylalanine or tryptophan at its end. Because the CDR3's place on the DNA is in doubt, the DNA is left out and the CDR3 is given as listed by TCRdb. The CDR3 comprises 17 residues, both ends counted. From germline, CDR1 is SGHTA and CDR2 FQGNSA.

This clonotype was obtained from a female donor with esophageal squamous cell carcinoma. The rearrangement uses TRBV7-2 and TRBJ1-1. Sequencing input: esophageal tumor tissue. CDR3 in amino acids: CASSTRLAGFWSSSSAQ.